The sequence of this TCR beta chain was determined in a study of T cell repertoires in aging, cancer and after chemotherapy (dated by TCRdb to about 2019). As for the study more broadly: Donors spanned six age groups from 30 or younger to 70 or older, with at least three individuals per group. Healthy donor control TCR repertoires were recorded over several months to years and showed clear clonal overlap across re-sampling. The complete dataset included approximately 10 million TCR reads. To look at immunoaging and at how T cells reconstitute after chemotherapy, the study profiled TCR beta repertoires in peripheral blood from both healthy donors and cancer patients. Alongside 95 to 100 healthy donors serving as a reference group, the cohort included approximately 220 cancer patients, of whom more than 85 had hematological cancers and 110 to 140 had solid cancers.

V drops 1 base and J drops 0 bases, leaving 7 bases in between. The CDR3, from cysteine to phenylalanine, totals 15 residues. Just CDR3 DNA is preserved here, 45 bases in frame from base 1. Looking up the germline V gene yields CDR1 MDHEN and CDR2 SYDVKM. Rearranged TRB sequences spanning V, D and J segments were amplified in a multiplex touch-down PCR with a mixed TRB-A/B primer pool. Two consecutive PCR reactions with Phusion HS II polymerase added Illumina adapters and sample indices to the amplicons. The amplicons were purified from gel with the NucleoSpin Gel and PCR Clean-up kit and then assessed with Qubit and an Agilent 2100 Bioanalyzer. The libraries were sequenced on an Illumina MiSeq with 600-cycle, single-indexed, paired-end runs. From the authors' description of their analysis: MiXCR versions 2.12 and 3.0.5 were used to process the TRB sequences. Each unique CDR3 nucleotide sequence was treated as one clone, and only productive sequences with two or more reads were kept. The repertoire metrics were Shannon diversity, evenness, clonality (calculated as one minus evenness), and diversity profiles parameterized by alpha from 0 to 5. Generation probabilities of clones in paired pre- and post-chemotherapy samples were computed with the IGoR algorithm. TCRdb trimmed the raw reads at Q25, called clones with MiXCR and kept productive beta chains. Each entry merges the rows of one CDR3 protein and shows their most common DNA and genes. It is TCRdb's table, rather than the study itself, that gives the V and J calls and clone size. The sample includes more than 10,000 distinct CDR3 sequences, with approximately 21% observed a single time. About 5.7% of the sample belongs to the ten largest clones.

Study-level results and caveats: In healthy donors, the drop in TCR diversity with age came mainly from a loss of richness, whereas in cancer patients a loss of evenness also played a part. Compared with age-matched healthy donors, untreated patients with either hematological or solid cancers had significantly lower TCR diversity in the blood along with higher clonality. According to the authors, the repertoire data do not allow conclusions to be drawn about immunological memory after chemotherapy. In both cancer cohorts, median generation probability rose over the chemotherapy interval, which suggests that the repertoire was reconstituted through rebound thymic output.

This clonotype appeared a few times. Its target antigen remains unknown. Per-base qualities were not stored, and no clone one base away is much larger. TCR beta rearrangements were amplified from genomic DNA extracted from peripheral blood rather than from sorted cells or RNA. The TCR originated in a human donor in good health. The chain is encoded by TRBV28 joined to TRBJ1-5; the D segment cannot be called with confidence. Material for sequencing was blood. The CDR3 protein is CASSLSGYSNQPQHF. In nucleotides, the sequence is TGTGCCAGCAGTTTATCCGGGTATAGCAATCAGCCCCAGCATTTT.